This record looks at one T cell receptor beta chain sequence and its context. Assay: immunoSEQ multiplex PCR; the TCRdb copy retains only in-frame clones and omits some. The table shows over 2 million clones, with 85% to 95% occurring only once. The data originate from a study of shared clonotypes between healthy human individuals. The source is a man between 18 and 35 years old in good health. The sequenced material came from naive CD4+ T cells sorted from blood. The subset here: CD45RA+ positively selected.

In DNA form, the CDR3 reads TGTGCCAGCAGCTCAACTAGGACATACAATGAGCAGTTCTTC. It is translated as CASSSTRTYNEQFF. J is TRBJ2-1 and V is TRBV7-2; either TRBD1 or TRBD2 may fit D (5 bases each). CDR3 length: 14 amino acids. Germline CDR1 is SGHTA and CDR2 is FQGNSA. Trimming pared 4 bases from V and 4 bases from J, leaving 11 bases between.